These 5 T cell receptor beta chains were sequenced from one sample in a study of T cells expressing NK-cell markers. From its re-call of the 5' RACE reads, TCRdb lists each CDR3 protein once, without DNA. This sample lists some 410,000 distinct CDR3 sequences; its ten largest clones have less than 7.5%. The material sequenced was blood T cells: a sorted CD56 or NKG2C T cell subset, CD4+ or CD8+ T cells, or bulk PBMC T cells (not recorded which). These receptors originate from a woman aged 18-70 years in good health.

This chain joins TRBV19 and TRBJ1-1; TCRdb reports TRBD1, a call that lacks DNA to check it against. CDR3 length: 13 residues. Germline-derived CDR1 and CDR2 are LNHDA and SQIVND (reference sequence). The CDR3 protein is CASSMTGATEAFF.

CDR3 amino acids: CASRKRDSPPTGELFF. The rearrangement links TRBV11-2 to TRBJ2-2; TCRdb picks TRBD1, but there is no DNA to check that call. The germline V gene has CDR1 SGHAT and CDR2 FQNNGV. The CDR3 spans 16 residues.

The chain combines TRBV24-1 with TRBJ1-6; TCRdb outputs TRBD1, but without DNA this stays unchecked. The germline V gene has CDR1 KGHDR and CDR2 SFDVKD. The CDR3 is made up of 17 amino acids. CDR3 loop: CATSDLGQGPGNSPLHF.

The chain recombines TRBV6-5 with TRBJ1-1; no DNA is available, so the TRBD1 call from TCRdb remains unchecked. The germline V gene encodes CDR1 MNHEY and CDR2 SVGAGI. The CDR3 is 14 amino acids. The CDR3 here is CASSYTPGRVEAFF.

V and J are TRBV3-1 and TRBJ2-1; the TCRdb D gene call, TRBD2, has no DNA to confirm it. This CDR3 contains 12 residues. Germline V gene lookup returns CDR1 LGHDT and CDR2 YNNKEL (reference sequence). CDR3 region: CASAGGGNEQFF.